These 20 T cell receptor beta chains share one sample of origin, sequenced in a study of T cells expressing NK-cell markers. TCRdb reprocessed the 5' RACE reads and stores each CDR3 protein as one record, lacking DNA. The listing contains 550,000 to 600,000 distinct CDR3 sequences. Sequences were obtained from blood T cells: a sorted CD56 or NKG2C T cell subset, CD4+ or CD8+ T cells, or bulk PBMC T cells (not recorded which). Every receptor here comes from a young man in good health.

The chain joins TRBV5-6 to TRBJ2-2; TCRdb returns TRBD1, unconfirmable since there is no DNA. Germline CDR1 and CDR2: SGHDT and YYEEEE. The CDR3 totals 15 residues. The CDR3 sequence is CASSLAQGASGELFF.

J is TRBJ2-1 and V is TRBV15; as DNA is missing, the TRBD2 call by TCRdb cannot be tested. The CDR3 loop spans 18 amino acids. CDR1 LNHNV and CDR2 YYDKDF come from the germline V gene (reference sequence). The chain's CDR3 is CATSRDRGGLAGGIEQFF.

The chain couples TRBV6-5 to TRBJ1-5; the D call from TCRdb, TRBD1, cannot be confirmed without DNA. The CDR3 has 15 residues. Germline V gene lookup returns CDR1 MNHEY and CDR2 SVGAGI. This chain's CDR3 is CASRRTGVFNQPQHF.

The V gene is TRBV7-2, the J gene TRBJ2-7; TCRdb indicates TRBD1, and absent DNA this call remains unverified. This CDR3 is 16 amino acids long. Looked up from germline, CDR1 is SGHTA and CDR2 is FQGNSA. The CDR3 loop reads CASSGKGTGIPYEQYF.

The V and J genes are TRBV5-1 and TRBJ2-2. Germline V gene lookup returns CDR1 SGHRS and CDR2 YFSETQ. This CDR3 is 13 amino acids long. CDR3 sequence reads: CASSHGGTGELFF. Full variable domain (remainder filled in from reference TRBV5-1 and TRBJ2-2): KAGVTQTPRYLIKTRGQQVTLSCSPISGHRSVSWYQQTPGQGLQFLFEYFSETQRNKGNFPGRFSGRQFSNSRSEMNVSTLELGDSALYLCASSHGGTGELFFGEGSRLTVL.

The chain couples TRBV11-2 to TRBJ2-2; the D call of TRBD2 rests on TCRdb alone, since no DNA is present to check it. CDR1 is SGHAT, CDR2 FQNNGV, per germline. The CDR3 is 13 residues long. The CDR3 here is CASSPSFTRELFF.

This CDR3 reads CASRRLAGVFDTDTQYF. V and J are TRBV6-1 and TRBJ2-3; TCRdb designates TRBD2, a call that cannot be tested without DNA. Germline V gives CDR1 MNHNS, CDR2 SASEGT. CDR3 length: 17 residues.

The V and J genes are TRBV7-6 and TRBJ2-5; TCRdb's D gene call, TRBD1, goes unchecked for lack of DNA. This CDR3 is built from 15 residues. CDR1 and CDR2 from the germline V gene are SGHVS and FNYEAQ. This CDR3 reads CASSPGGGSVETQYF.

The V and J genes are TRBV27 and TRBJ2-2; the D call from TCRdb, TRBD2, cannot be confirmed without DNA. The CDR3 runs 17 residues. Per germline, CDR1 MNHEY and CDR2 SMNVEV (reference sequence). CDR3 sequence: CASSLLGTSGSSAELFF.

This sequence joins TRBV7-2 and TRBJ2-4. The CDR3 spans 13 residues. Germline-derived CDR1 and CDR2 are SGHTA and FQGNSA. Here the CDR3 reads CASSLGYQNIQYF.

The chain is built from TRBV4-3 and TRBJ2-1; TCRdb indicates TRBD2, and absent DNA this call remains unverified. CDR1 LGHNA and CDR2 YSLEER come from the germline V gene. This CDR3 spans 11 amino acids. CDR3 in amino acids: CASSGPAEQFF.

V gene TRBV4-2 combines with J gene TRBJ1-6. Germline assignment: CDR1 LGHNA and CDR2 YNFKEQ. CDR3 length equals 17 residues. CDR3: CASSQDRRREFFSPLHF.

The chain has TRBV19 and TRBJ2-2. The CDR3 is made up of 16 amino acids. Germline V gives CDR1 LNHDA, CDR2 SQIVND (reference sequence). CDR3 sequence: CATLSPGPGITGELFF.

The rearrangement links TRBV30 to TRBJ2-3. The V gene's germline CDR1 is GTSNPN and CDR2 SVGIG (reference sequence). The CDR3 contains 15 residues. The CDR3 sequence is CAWSIEQFFPDTQYF.

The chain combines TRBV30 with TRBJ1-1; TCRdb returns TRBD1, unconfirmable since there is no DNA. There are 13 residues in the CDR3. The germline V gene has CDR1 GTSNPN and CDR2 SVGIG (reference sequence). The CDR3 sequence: CAWSHRGNTEAFF.

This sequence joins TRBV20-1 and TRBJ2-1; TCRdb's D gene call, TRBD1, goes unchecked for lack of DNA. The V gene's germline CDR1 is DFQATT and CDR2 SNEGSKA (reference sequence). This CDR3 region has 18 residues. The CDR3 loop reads CSACWTGGYPGEVNEQFF.

CDR3 sequence: CASSLGGNYNEQFF. This sequence joins TRBV7-9 and TRBJ2-1; TCRdb reports TRBD1, a call that lacks DNA to check it against. The CDR3 sequence is 14 residues long. CDR1 and CDR2 (germline): SEHNR, FQNEAQ (reference sequence).

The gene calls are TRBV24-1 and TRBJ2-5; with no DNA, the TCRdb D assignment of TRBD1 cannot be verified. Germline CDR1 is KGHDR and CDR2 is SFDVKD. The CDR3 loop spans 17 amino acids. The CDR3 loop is CATSDLKAPGTMETQYF.

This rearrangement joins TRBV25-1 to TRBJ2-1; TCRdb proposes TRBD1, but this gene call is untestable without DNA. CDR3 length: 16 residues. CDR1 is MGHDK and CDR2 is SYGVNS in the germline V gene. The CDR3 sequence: CASSGIPGQVGRALFF.

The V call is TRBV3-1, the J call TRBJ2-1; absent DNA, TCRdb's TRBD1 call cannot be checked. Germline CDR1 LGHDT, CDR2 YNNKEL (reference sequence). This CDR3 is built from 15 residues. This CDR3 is CASSIQVGTFNEQFF.